Following are 8 T cell receptor beta chains from one sample sequenced in a study of blood T cell repertoires in COVID-19 (dated by TCRdb to the early 2020s). Library preparation used the immunoSEQ multiplex PCR assay. TCRdb limited this immuneACCESS table to in-frame rearrangements with V and J called. A share of clones is missing; checked studies link under half to unresolved V genes, and the rest is unexplained. For this sample the table gives 250,000 to 350,000 clones, of which around 85% were detected only once. Jointly, the top ten make up about 6% of the sample. The sample taken for sequencing was PBMCs or T cells enriched from blood (not recorded which). The receptors were sampled from a woman between 40 and 50 years old who had recovered from COVID-19.

The chain employs TRBV10-1 and TRBJ2-3, with 7 bases matching TRBD2. CDR1 and CDR2 (germline): WNHNN, SYGVQD (reference sequence). This CDR3 contains 15 residues. After removal of 3 bases from V and 1 base from J, the junction contained 4 bases not matched to a gene. CDR3 bases: TGCGCCAGCAGTGATCGGGAGGACGGCACAGATACGCAGTATTTT. Protein sequence: CASSDREDGTDTQYF.

The J gene is TRBJ2-7, the V gene TRBV5-1; 11 bases are shared with TRBD1. The trim removed 4 bases at V and 6 bases at J, leaving 6 bases unmatched. From germline, CDR1 is SGHRS and CDR2 YFSETQ. The CDR3 covers 14 residues. The DNA of the CDR3 is TGCGCCAGCAGCCTCGGGACAGGGGGGGGCGAGCAGTACTTC. This sequence encodes CASSLGTGGGEQYF.

The chain employs TRBV10-3 and TRBJ2-4; D gene uncertain. V lost 4 bases and J lost 9, with 19 bases in between. The CDR3 loop spans 15 amino acids. Looked up from germline, CDR1 is ENHRY and CDR2 is SYGVKD. The CDR3 sequence: CAISGESLRGSIQYF. CDR3 nucleotides: TGTGCCATCAGTGGAGAGTCTCTCAGAGGAAGCATTCAGTACTTC.

The chain joins TRBV6-5 to TRBJ1-6; perhaps TRBD1 as D (6 bases). Deletions cut 2 bases from V and 4 bases from J, with 6 bases between. The CDR3 spans 14 residues. Looked up from germline, CDR1 is MNHEY and CDR2 is SVGAGI. The CDR3 here is CASSYGTYNSPLHF. The CDR3 DNA sequence: TGTGCCAGCAGTTACGGGACATATAATTCACCCCTCCACTTT.

This chain connects TRBV7-2 to TRBJ1-5, with D possibly TRBD1 on 5 matching bases. Germline assignment: CDR1 SGHTA and CDR2 FQGNSA. This CDR3 has 15 residues. V was shortened by 0 bases and J by 2 bases, with 8 bases between the two germline ends. CDR3 loop: CASSLALRGNQPQHF. DNA for the CDR3: TGTGCCAGCAGCTTAGCGCTCAGGGGCAATCAGCCCCAGCATTTT.

V and J are TRBV3-1 (or the pseudogene TRBV3-2) and TRBJ2-1; TRBD2 matches 7 bases. This CDR3 is built from 18 residues. The V and J ends lost 4 bases and 6 bases, in that order; junction bases with no gene match: 18. CDR1 and CDR2 from the germline V gene are LGHDT and YNNKEL (reference sequence). CDR3 DNA: TGTGCCAGCAGCCTCGGCGGGCTAGCGGAAGTCCCGGCCAATGAGCAGTTCTTC. Its translation: CASSLGGLAEVPANEQFF.

This chain connects TRBV10-2 to TRBJ2-5; 9 positions agree with TRBD2. The CDR3 runs 17 residues. After removal of 2 bases from V and 4 bases from J, the junction contained 11 bases not matched to a gene. The germline V gene has CDR1 WSHSY and CDR2 SAAADI. The CDR3 loop reads CASSEPAGGSGRETQYF. CDR3 nucleotides: TGCGCCAGCAGTGAGCCAGCGGGAGGTTCGGGGAGAGAGACCCAGTACTTC.

CDR3 sequence reads: CATSEDGQGTNTEAFF. The CDR3 nucleotides read TGTGCCACCAGTGAAGATGGACAGGGGACGAACACTGAAGCTTTCTTT. V gene TRBV24-1 combines with J gene TRBJ1-1, with 9 nucleotides matching TRBD1. V lost 4 bases and J lost 1; bases outside the gene matches: 6. The CDR3 extends over 16 amino acids. Germline V gene lookup returns CDR1 KGHDR and CDR2 SFDVKD.